This TCR beta chain appears in the sequencing data of a study of blood T cells in healthy people across ages. Healthy Russian Caucasian donors spanned ages about 6 to 100 years. The study isolated at least 7 million PBMCs from each sample. Next came a second PCR, run for about 7 to 12 cycles, which used a sample-barcoded 5' primer along with a J-beta primer mix. Tagging of each cDNA molecule was performed by a template-switch adaptor with 12 random nucleotides. TCRdb processed the 5' RACE reads anew with MiXCR; each CDR3 protein has one entry. Among approximately 1,700,000 distinct CDR3 sequences, 30% to 40% were seen once, and the ten largest hold more than 20%. V dropped 3 bases and J dropped 10; count of bases not matched to a gene: 12. Germline CDR1 SGHTA, CDR2 FQGNSA. The CDR3 covers 15 residues.

The receptor's source is a human donor in good health. The material sequenced was blood. The chain recombines TRBV7-2 with TRBJ1-1, with 9 bases fitting TRBD1. For the CDR3, the DNA is TGTGCCAGCAGCTTTGGGCTACAGGGGGCGGTGGGAGCTTTCTTT. It encodes CASSFGLQGAVGAFF.